A single sample is the source of the 20 T cell receptor beta chains below, sequenced in a study of beta chain features in type 1 diabetes. Sequenced material consisted of expressed TCRB transcripts (all of the isolated RNA was reverse transcribed). TCRdb's copy holds only in-frame clones and misses some; the assay was immunoSEQ multiplex PCR. The sample lists 400,000 to 600,000 clones; 30% were seen once. The sequencing sample was made of naive CD4+ T cells from blood. The receptor set was obtained from a man aged 18 to 35 in good health.

The genes are TRBV30 and TRBJ1-3; the D is unclear. CDR1 and CDR2 (germline): GTSNPN, SVGIG (reference sequence). The CDR3 sequence is 15 residues long. V lost 1 base and J 0 bases, leaving 10 bases between the germline ends. CDR3 sequence (DNA): TGTGCCTGGAGTGCAACGCGGGTCTCTGGAAACACCATATATTTT. It specifies CAWSATRVSGNTIYF.

The chain joins TRBV7-6 to TRBJ1-1, with D possibly TRBD1 on 5 matching bases. Germline V CDR1 and CDR2: SGHVS, FNYEAQ. Trimming cost V 5 bases and J 0 bases, with 10 bases left between them. The CDR3 is 14 amino acids. The CDR3 nucleotides read TGTGCCAGCAGCCAGGCAGGGATGAACACTGAAGCTTTCTTT. Its translation: CASSQAGMNTEAFF.

The rearrangement links TRBV25-1 to TRBJ2-1; 7 bases map to TRBD2. Germline lookup yields CDR1 MGHDK and CDR2 SYGVNS. Unmatched junction bases numbered 3, after V lost 1 base and J lost 0 bases. This CDR3 comprises 16 residues. The CDR3 nucleotides read TGTGCCAGCAGTGAATGGGGAGGGAGCTCCTACAATGAGCAGTTCTTC. Translated: CASSEWGGSSYNEQFF.

The gene calls are TRBV12-5 and TRBJ2-5, with D uncertain. V lost 1 base to trimming and J lost 3 bases, with 9 bases between them. The V gene's germline CDR1 is LGHNT and CDR2 FRNRAP. The CDR3 covers 14 residues. CDR3 in amino acids: CASGLGHGEETQYF. As DNA, the CDR3 is TGTGCTAGTGGTTTGGGACACGGAGAAGAGACCCAGTACTTC.

The chain uses TRBV7-9 and TRBJ2-5; D perhaps matches TRBD2 (6 bases). CDR3 length: 13 amino acids. Trimming removed 7 bases at V and 6 bases at J, with 15 bases between. From germline, CDR1 is SEHNR and CDR2 FQNEAQ (reference sequence). CDR3 nucleotides: TGTGCCAGCACTCCCCTAGGGAGGCAGACCCAGTACTTC. This gives the protein CASTPLGRQTQYF. Variable domain in full (rest from reference TRBV7-9 and TRBJ2-5): DTGVSQNPRHKITKRGQNVTFRCDPISEHNRLYWYRQTLGQGPEFLTYFQNEAQLEKSRLLSDRFSAERPKGSFSTLEIQRTEQGDSAMYLCASTPLGRQTQYFGPGTRLLVL.

Only a few counts were recorded for this clone. The V gene is TRBV5-1, the J gene TRBJ2-2; 7 bases map to TRBD2. Germline V gives CDR1 SGHRS, CDR2 YFSETQ. This CDR3 has 16 residues. With V trimmed by 1 base and J by 2 bases, 5 bases remained unmatched. Written as DNA, the CDR3 is TGCGCCAGCAGCTTGAAGGCAGCGGGAAACACCGGGGAGCTGTTTTTT. The encoded protein is CASSLKAAGNTGELFF.

The V call is TRBV20-1, the J call TRBJ2-1; the D gene is possibly TRBD1 (6 bases). Per germline, CDR1 DFQATT and CDR2 SNEGSKA (reference sequence). The CDR3 covers 11 residues. V was shortened by 6 bases and J by 10 bases, with 13 bases between the two germline ends. CDR3 DNA: TGCAGTGCCGTAGGGGGATACGAGCAGTTCTTC. This gives the protein CSAVGGYEQFF.

The table lists this clone with a few counts. The gene calls are TRBV5-1 and TRBJ2-1, with D tentatively TRBD2 (5 bases). The V gene's germline CDR1 is SGHRS and CDR2 YFSETQ. CDR3 length: 15 amino acids. Trimming removed 4 bases from V and 0 bases from J, with 11 bases in between. CDR3 region: CASSLRLSSYNEQFF. The CDR3 DNA reads TGCGCCAGCAGCCTACGACTATCCTCCTACAATGAGCAGTTCTTC.

This chain uses TRBV29-1 with TRBJ2-3, with TRBD2 matching 7 bases. The CDR3 loop spans 14 amino acids. Trimming cost V 8 bases and J 2 bases; bases outside gene matches: 10. CDR1 is SQVTM, CDR2 ANQGSEA, per germline. The CDR3 here is CSIMGGGFTDTQYF. For the CDR3, the DNA is TGCAGCATTATGGGCGGGGGATTCACAGATACGCAGTATTTT.

This clone was recorded a few times. The chain recombines TRBV29-1 with TRBJ2-1, with D possibly TRBD2 on 5 matching bases. The CDR3 length is 14 residues. Germline values: CDR1 SQVTM, CDR2 ANQGSEA. V lost 7 bases, J lost 4 bases, and 17 bases lay in between. The CDR3 coding sequence is TGCAGCGCCGGCGATTGGCGGGTGTACAATGAGCAGTTCTTC. Protein sequence: CSAGDWRVYNEQFF.

Concerning this clone itself: As the CDR3 is not closed by the conserved phenylalanine or tryptophan, this likely results from a read error. Because the CDR3's place on the DNA is in doubt, the DNA is left out and the CDR3 is given as listed by TCRdb. The chain employs TRBV5-1 and TRBJ2-7; the table names TRBD2, a call not compared with the DNA. CDR1 SGHRS and CDR2 YFSETQ come from the germline V gene. Ends included, the CDR3 has 14 residues. The CDR3 loop is CASSSTGTSGTKSY.

This clone was observed a few times. The CDR3 nucleotides read TGTGCCAGCAGGCGGGGACAGAACACCGGGGAGCTGTTTTTT. Protein: CASRRGQNTGELFF. V usage is TRBV28 and J usage is TRBJ2-2, with D perhaps being TRBD1 or TRBD2 (6 bases each). V dropped 6 bases and J dropped 1 base, with 9 bases sitting between them. Germline V gives CDR1 MDHEN, CDR2 SYDVKM. The CDR3 extends over 14 amino acids.

The table lists this clone with a few counts. The V gene is TRBV5-4, the J gene TRBJ2-5, with D uncertain. The V gene lost 4 bases and the J gene lost 4 bases, with 11 bases spanning the gap. The CDR3 sequence is 13 residues long. The germline V gene has CDR1 SGHNT and CDR2 YYREEE (reference sequence). The chain's CDR3 is CASSRSSGETQYF. DNA for the CDR3: TGTGCCAGCAGCCGTTCATCGGGAGAGACCCAGTACTTC.

This clone was detected only a few times. This same CDR3 is encoded by further DNA sequences in the sample. The genes are TRBV30 and TRBJ2-7, with 10 bases aligning to TRBD1. V trimming: 1 base; J trimming: 2 bases; junction bases outside the gene matches: 2. The germline V gene has CDR1 GTSNPN and CDR2 SVGIG (reference sequence). This CDR3 is built from 14 residues. The CDR3 sequence: CAWSADRGPYEQYF. CDR3 in DNA: TGTGCCTGGAGTGCTGACAGGGGGCCCTACGAGCAGTACTTC.

The rearrangement uses TRBV7-9 and TRBJ1-2; D gene uncertain. Germline V gene lookup returns CDR1 SEHNR and CDR2 FQNEAQ (reference sequence). The CDR3 totals 10 residues. Trimming left V 5 bases short and J 12 bases short, with 10 bases between. CDR3 loop: CASSPGRDTF. The CDR3, as DNA: TGTGCCAGCAGCCCCGGTCGTGACACCTTC.

The sample holds a few counts of this clone. The chain employs TRBV6-6 and TRBJ2-7; 8 nucleotides align to TRBD2. The CDR3 spans 15 residues. The trim removed 6 bases at V and 1 base at J, leaving 8 bases unmatched. From germline, CDR1 is MNHNY and CDR2 SVGAGI (reference sequence). The DNA for the CDR3 is TGTGCCAGCAGGCCCCGGGGCGGGAGGTCCTACGAGCAGTACTTC. Amino acids: CASRPRGGRSYEQYF.

This rearrangement joins TRBV6-6 to TRBJ2-5, with TRBD1 matching over 7 bases. Losses at the gene ends were 6 bases for V and 0 bases for J; bases not matched to a gene: 10. The CDR3 is 16 amino acids. CDR1 is MNHNY, CDR2 SVGAGI, per germline (reference sequence). CDR3 sequence (DNA): TGTGCCAGCAGATTCGACAGGGTAGGAGACCAAGAGACCCAGTACTTC. This encodes CASRFDRVGDQETQYF.

The genes are TRBV5-4 and TRBJ2-1, with a tentative D call TRBD2 (5 bases). Trimming cost V 2 bases and J 6 bases, with 6 bases left between them. The CDR3 covers 12 residues. The V gene's germline CDR1 is SGHNT and CDR2 YYREEE (reference sequence). The chain's CDR3 is CASSFLANEQFF. The CDR3 DNA is TGTGCCAGCAGCTTTCTAGCCAATGAGCAGTTCTTC.

This clone was seen a few times. The rearrangement links TRBV7-9 to TRBJ2-7; D uncertain. Germline V gives CDR1 SEHNR, CDR2 FQNEAQ (reference sequence). The CDR3 is 14 residues long. The V end was cut by 2 bases, the J end by 3 bases, with 11 bases between. The CDR3 DNA is TGTGCCAGCAGCTTAAAGGCCTTTAGCTACGAGCAGTACTTC. Residues: CASSLKAFSYEQYF. Combining the CDR3 with reference TRBV7-9 and TRBJ2-7 gives the whole variable domain DTGVSQNPRHKITKRGQNVTFRCDPISEHNRLYWYRQTLGQGPEFLTYFQNEAQLEKSRLLSDRFSAERPKGSFSTLEIQRTEQGDSAMYLCASSLKAFSYEQYFGPGTRLTVT.

This chain connects TRBV2 to TRBJ2-3, with TRBD2 matching over 12 bases. CDR3 length: 15 amino acids. The trim removed 4 bases at V and 6 bases at J, leaving 5 bases unmatched. CDR1 is SNHLY and CDR2 is FYNNEI in the germline V gene. DNA of the CDR3: TGTGCCAGCAGTGCTAGCGGGAGGGCGGGGGATACGCAGTATTTT. It specifies CASSASGRAGDTQYF.